Following are 17 T cell receptor beta chains from one sample sequenced in a study of OX40 agonist ivuxolimab in advanced cancers. The library relied on the immunoSEQ multiplex PCR assay. Imported from immuneACCESS, the table was reduced by TCRdb to in-frame sequences with V and J called. These copies leave out some clones; in studies compared against another copy, an unresolved V gene accounts for under half, and the cause of the remainder is not known. Here the sample has around 18,000 clones; just under 75% occur a single time. 24% of the sample is taken by the ten largest. The sequenced sample was CD4+ or CD8+ T cells sorted from blood, obtained in a trial of the OX40 agonist ivuxolimab. The receptors here all came from an adult with an advanced solid tumor such as melanoma, head and neck, liver or kidney cancer.

This clone was found once. The chain joins TRBV6-1 to TRBJ1-1; TRBD1 matches 7 bases. Unmatched junction bases numbered 7, after V lost 5 bases and J lost 4 bases. The CDR3 extends over 14 amino acids. Looked up from germline, CDR1 is MNHNS and CDR2 is SASEGT. The CDR3 loop is CASSRVTGATEAFF. In nucleotides, the CDR3 is TGTGCCAGCAGTCGGGTCACAGGGGCCACTGAAGCTTTCTTT.

This chain uses TRBV7-9 with TRBJ1-4; a possible D gene is TRBD1 (6 bases). This CDR3 spans 14 amino acids. Trimming removed 4 bases from V and 5 bases from J, with 11 bases in between. CDR1 SEHNR and CDR2 FQNEAQ come from the germline V gene (reference sequence). The CDR3 loop reads CASSYRQANEKLFF. The CDR3 DNA reads as TGTGCCAGCAGCTACCGACAGGCGAATGAAAAACTGTTTTTT.

V gene TRBV28 combines with J gene TRBJ1-1; D is perhaps TRBD1 (5 bases). The V and J ends lost 3 bases and 0 bases respectively, with 8 bases between them. CDR1 and CDR2 from the germline V gene are MDHEN and SYDVKM. The CDR3 runs 14 residues. The CDR3, as DNA: TGTGCCAGCAGTTTGCAGGGAATGAACACTGAAGCTTTCTTT. It yields the protein CASSLQGMNTEAFF.

The chain links TRBV13 to TRBJ2-6; 11 nucleotides match TRBD1. V was clipped by 4 bases and J by 0 bases; unmatched bases: 2. Germline V gene lookup returns CDR1 PRHDT and CDR2 FYEKMQ (reference sequence). The CDR3 runs 17 residues. CDR3 in amino acids: CASSSGQGVSGANVLTF. CDR3 in DNA: TGTGCCAGCAGCTCGGGACAGGGGGTCTCTGGGGCCAACGTCCTGACTTTC.

The chain joins TRBV28 to TRBJ1-2, with D unclear. Germline CDR1 reads MDHEN; CDR2 reads SYDVKM. The germline V and J ends were trimmed by 2 bases and 3 bases, with 7 bases remaining between them. The CDR3 is made up of 13 amino acids. CDR3 protein: CASSLRADYGYTF. The CDR3 DNA sequence: TGTGCCAGCAGTTTAAGGGCAGACTATGGCTACACCTTC.

The chain is built from TRBV2 and TRBJ2-2; no clear D. Germline V gene lookup returns CDR1 SNHLY and CDR2 FYNNEI. V was pared by 1 base and J by 2 bases, with 11 bases between. CDR3 length equals 16 residues. The DNA for the CDR3 is TGTGCCAGCAGTGAAGTCGACGGCAGAAACACCGGGGAGCTGTTTTTT. Translating gives CASSEVDGRNTGELFF.

The chain employs TRBV4-1 and TRBJ2-7; D tentatively reads TRBD1 or TRBD2 (5 bases each). V was clipped by 1 base and J by 3 bases, with 13 bases between them. This CDR3 region has 15 residues. Looked up from germline, CDR1 is MGHRA and CDR2 is YSYEKL. The CDR3 protein is CASSQVGDPDYEQYF. The DNA for the CDR3 is TGCGCCAGCAGCCAAGTGGGGGACCCAGACTACGAGCAGTACTTC.

V usage is TRBV15 and J usage is TRBJ2-7, with 9 bases matching TRBD2. J gave up 0 bases and V 0 bases, and 6 bases lay outside the gene matches. Looked up from germline, CDR1 is LNHNV and CDR2 is YYDKDF (reference sequence). The CDR3 sequence is 17 residues long. The CDR3 sequence is CATSRDGLAGFSYEQYF. CDR3 nucleotides: TGTGCCACCAGCAGAGATGGGCTAGCGGGGTTCTCCTACGAGCAGTACTTC.

This chain joins TRBV5-6 and TRBJ2-7; weak D call: TRBD2 (5 bases). CDR1 is SGHDT and CDR2 is YYEEEE in the germline V gene. Deletions cut 4 bases from V and 6 bases from J, with 17 bases between. The CDR3 is made up of 14 amino acids. The CDR3: CASSQTNTAAEQYF. DNA of the CDR3: TGTGCCAGCAGCCAGACTAACACCGCCGCCGAGCAGTACTTC. Complete variable domain (other parts from reference TRBV5-6 and TRBJ2-7): DAGVTQSPTHLIKTRGQQVTLRCSPKSGHDTVSWYQQALGQGPQFIFQYYEEEERQRGNFPDRFSGHQFPNYSSELNVNALLLGDSALYLCASSQTNTAAEQYFGPGTRLTVT.

This chain joins TRBV28 and TRBJ2-1, with TRBD1 matching over 12 bases. CDR1 is MDHEN, CDR2 SYDVKM, per germline. This CDR3 is 22 amino acids long. The V and J ends lost 5 bases and 0 bases, in that order; junction bases with no gene match: 20. The chain's CDR3 is CASSPLWRPGQGATSSYNEQFF. The CDR3 bases are TGTGCCAGCAGTCCCCTATGGCGTCCGGGACAGGGGGCAACCAGCTCCTACAATGAGCAGTTCTTC.

For this clone: A read error may explain this, as a much larger clone is one base away. CDR3 DNA: TGTGCCAGCAGCTTGGTTCAGGGGGACACCGGGGAGCTGTTTTTT. Translation: CASSLVQGDTGELFF. This chain connects TRBV5-8 to TRBJ2-2; 7 bases line up with TRBD1. V lost 0 bases, J lost 3 bases, and 2 bases stayed unmatched. Looked up from germline, CDR1 is SGHTS and CDR2 is YDEGEE. The CDR3 loop spans 15 amino acids.

The CDR3 DNA reads as TGTGCCAGTAGTCCGTCCGCCGGGACAGCTTACACCGGGGAGCTGTTTTTT. Protein sequence: CASSPSAGTAYTGELFF. V and J are TRBV19 and TRBJ2-2; 7 bases agree with TRBD1. The CDR3 totals 17 residues. In germline, CDR1 is LNHDA, CDR2 SQIVND (reference sequence). The V segment lost 5 bases and the J segment 3 bases; nucleotides outside the gene matches: 12.

The genes are TRBV27 and TRBJ1-1; 8 bases are a match to TRBD1. V gave up 2 bases and J gave up 5 bases; unmatched junction bases: 4. CDR1 and CDR2 from the germline V gene are MNHEY and SMNVEV (reference sequence). The CDR3 runs to 14 residues. The CDR3 region has the DNA TGTGCCAGCAGTTTAATTGGACAGGGAACTGAAGCTTTCTTT. This gives the protein CASSLIGQGTEAFF.

This clone was seen only a few times. A read error may account for a junction end that differs from germline. The rearrangement uses TRBV7-3 and TRBJ2-7; 10 nucleotides align to TRBD1. The germline V gene has CDR1 SGHTA and CDR2 FQGTGA. The CDR3 sequence is 14 residues long. The CDR3 region is CASSLTGGSHEQYF. CDR3 bases: TGTGCCAGCAGCTTGACAGGGGGCTCCCACGAGCAGTACTTC.

V gene TRBV5-6 combines with J gene TRBJ1-2; D uncertain. The V gene's germline CDR1 is SGHDT and CDR2 YYEEEE. Trimming stripped 0 bases from V and 5 bases from J, with 5 bases between. CDR3 length equals 12 residues. Here the CDR3 DNA reads TGTGCCAGCAGCTTGGTTGAGTATGGCTACACCTTC. Its translation: CASSLVEYGYTF.

V gene TRBV27 combines with J gene TRBJ1-2, with unresolved D. This CDR3 is built from 13 residues. Per the germline V gene, CDR1 is MNHEY and CDR2 is SMNVEV (reference sequence). V lost 4 bases and J lost 6, with 12 bases in between. The CDR3 spells CASSSNLGHGYTF. The CDR3 bases are TGTGCCAGCAGTTCGAACCTTGGTCATGGCTACACCTTC.

This chain joins TRBV6-6 and TRBJ2-7, with D uncertain. V was trimmed by 0 bases and J by 0 bases, leaving 9 bases between them. This CDR3 is 15 amino acids long. Germline assignment: CDR1 MNHNY and CDR2 SVGAGI (reference sequence). CDR3 in amino acids: CASSYSTASSYEQYF. The CDR3 DNA reads as TGTGCCAGCAGTTACTCAACGGCAAGCTCCTACGAGCAGTACTTC.